Following are 20 T cell receptor beta chains from one sample sequenced in a study of T cell repertoires in cytomegalovirus infection. The antigens of these receptors remain unknown. TCRdb used MiXCR to reprocess the reads, holding one entry per CDR3 protein. The sample has some 800,000 distinct CDR3 sequences; 30% to 35% are singletons. The sequencing used cultured CD8+ T cells from PBMCs, collected from culture after CMV antigen stimulation. All receptors derive from a human donor in good health (CMV status not recorded). Some clones in this sample may be carry-over from other donors' samples.

The J gene is TRBJ2-1, the V gene TRBV5-5, with a tentative D call TRBD1 (6 bases). CDR3 length: 14 residues. The V end was cut by 3 bases, the J end by 3 bases, with 10 bases between. The germline V gene has CDR1 SGHKS and CDR2 YYEKEE (reference sequence). CDR3 sequence: CASSSTGNYNEQFF. The CDR3 bases are TGTGCCAGCAGCTCCACAGGGAACTACAATGAGCAGTTCTTC.

This clonotype has a handful of counts. The V gene is TRBV27, the J gene TRBJ2-3; no reliable D call. The ends were cut back, 2 bases at V and 1 base at J, with 10 bases in the middle. CDR3 length: 15 amino acids. Germline assignment: CDR1 MNHEY and CDR2 SMNVEV (reference sequence). CDR3 loop: CASSLVYTGTDTQYF. CDR3 sequence (DNA): TGTGCCAGCAGTTTAGTTTATACGGGCACAGATACGCAGTATTTT.

The chain recombines TRBV20-1 with TRBJ1-5; D not resolved. This CDR3 is built from 14 residues. Germline V CDR1 and CDR2: DFQATT, SNEGSKA (reference sequence). V was trimmed by 6 bases and J by 0 bases, leaving 12 bases between them. CDR3 in amino acids: CSARTADSNQPQHF. The CDR3 DNA reads TGCAGTGCACGGACGGCCGATAGCAATCAGCCCCAGCATTTT.

This clonotype was counted at least ten times. The chain combines TRBV7-8 with TRBJ2-2; no clear D. The germline gives CDR1 SGHVS, CDR2 FQNEAQ. V was trimmed by 4 bases and J by 4 bases, leaving 13 bases between them. The CDR3 length is 15 residues. The CDR3 nucleotides are TGTGCCAGCAGCTGGTGGACCTCGGGCACCGGGGAGCTGTTTTTT. Translating it yields CASSWWTSGTGELFF. The whole variable domain, filled in from reference TRBV7-8 and TRBJ2-2, reads GAGVSQSPRYKVAKRGQDVALRCDPISGHVSLFWYQQALGQGPEFLTYFQNEAQLDKSGLPSDRFFAERPEGSVSTLKIQRTQQEDSAVYLCASSWWTSGTGELFFGEGSRLTVL.

This rearrangement joins TRBV12-3 or TRBV12-4 to TRBJ1-2; D remains unclear. Trimming removed 7 bases from V and 8 bases from J, with 14 bases in between. This CDR3 spans 12 amino acids. Here the CDR3 DNA reads TGTGCCAGCACTTCCGGGCCAATAGGCTACACCTTC. Its translation is CASTSGPIGYTF.

The chain is built from TRBV6-2 or TRBV6-3 and TRBJ2-1; D call uncertain. The CDR3 covers 17 residues. The germline V gene has CDR1 MNHEY and CDR2 SVGEGT. The germline V and J ends were trimmed by 6 bases and 0 bases, with 18 bases remaining between them. The CDR3 DNA sequence: TGTGCCAGCAGCTCTACGGCTCACGGATTCTCCTACAATGAGCAGTTCTTC. It translates to CASSSTAHGFSYNEQFF.

This clonotype was detected only a few times. The V and J genes are TRBV20-1 and TRBJ1-1; TRBD1 matches 8 bases. V lost 7 bases and J lost 0; bases outside the gene matches: 7. The CDR3 totals 14 residues. Germline V gene lookup returns CDR1 DFQATT and CDR2 SNEGSKA (reference sequence). This CDR3 is CSGDRGLMNTEAFF. Here the CDR3 DNA reads TGCAGTGGAGACAGGGGTCTCATGAACACTGAAGCTTTCTTT.

This clonotype was found a few times. J is TRBJ1-5 and V is TRBV12-3 or TRBV12-4; D is possibly TRBD1 (5 bases). This CDR3 has 12 amino acids. V was pared by 7 bases and J by 11 bases, with 15 bases between. The CDR3: CASTLGDGSQHF. The CDR3 nucleotides read TGTGCCAGCACCCTGGGGGATGGGTCCCAGCATTTT.

The chain has TRBV6-5 and TRBJ2-5; 8 nucleotides line up with TRBD2. V shed 7 bases, J shed 5 bases, and the junction held 9 bases outside the gene matches. The CDR3 consists of 14 residues. The germline V gene has CDR1 MNHEY and CDR2 SVGAGI. CDR3 region: CASNPGRGVETQYF. Written as DNA, the CDR3 is TGTGCCAGCAACCCGGGGCGGGGGGTCGAGACCCAGTACTTC.

The chain links TRBV7-9 to TRBJ2-5, with D possibly called TRBD1 or TRBD2 (5 bases each). The length of the CDR3 is 15 residues. Germline V gene lookup returns CDR1 SEHNR and CDR2 FQNEAQ (reference sequence). V gave up 5 bases and J gave up 3 bases, with 16 bases separating them. The DNA of the CDR3 is TGTGCCAGCAGCCATAGTACGGGACCTAAAGAGACCCAGTACTTC. This translates into CASSHSTGPKETQYF. Variable domain in full (rest from reference TRBV7-9 and TRBJ2-5): DTGVSQNPRHKITKRGQNVTFRCDPISEHNRLYWYRQTLGQGPEFLTYFQNEAQLEKSRLLSDRFSAERPKGSFSTLEIQRTEQGDSAMYLCASSHSTGPKETQYFGPGTRLLVL.

The V call is TRBV15, the J call TRBJ2-3, with 8 positions matching TRBD2. The junction had 6 bases not matched to a gene; V was cut back by 0 bases and J by 1 base. CDR1 is LNHNV, CDR2 YYDKDF, per germline (reference sequence). CDR3 length equals 17 residues. The CDR3 loop reads CATSRDTSGRGTDTQYF. The CDR3 DNA is TGTGCCACCAGCAGAGATACTAGCGGCCGAGGCACAGATACGCAGTATTTT.

V is TRBV27 and J is TRBJ1-1; possible D gene TRBD1, 6 bases. The CDR3 length is 13 residues. CDR1 MNHEY and CDR2 SMNVEV come from the germline V gene (reference sequence). Trimming stripped 6 bases from V and 5 bases from J, with 13 bases between. The CDR3: CASRPYRATEAFF. CDR3 bases: TGTGCCAGCAGACCATACAGGGCTACTGAAGCTTTCTTT.

The chain carries TRBV7-2 and TRBJ2-5, with 8 bases that match TRBD1. This CDR3 region has 15 residues. V trimming: 5 bases; J trimming: 4 bases; junction bases outside the gene matches: 9. Germline V gene sequence: CDR1 SGHTA, CDR2 FQGNSA. CDR3 sequence: CASSVVTGGRETQYF. For the CDR3, the DNA is TGTGCCAGCAGCGTAGTAACAGGGGGACGAGAGACCCAGTACTTC.

V usage is TRBV4-1 and J usage is TRBJ1-6, with TRBD1 as a possible D gene (5 bases). The V gene lost 1 base and the J gene lost 13 bases, with 14 bases spanning the gap. From germline, CDR1 is MGHRA and CDR2 YSYEKL. The CDR3 has 14 amino acids. This CDR3 is CASSQGQVGGPLHF. The CDR3 nucleotides read TGCGCCAGCAGCCAAGGTCAGGTCGGGGGTCCCCTCCACTTT.

This clonotype was found many times. This rearrangement joins TRBV7-2 to TRBJ2-1, with D perhaps matching TRBD2 (5 bases). Trimming shortened V by 0 bases and J by 10 bases, and 16 bases separated the two germline ends. The CDR3 contains 15 residues. Germline loops: CDR1 SGHTA, CDR2 FQGNSA. The CDR3 DNA is TGTGCCAGCAGCTTAGCGTACGGGATAACCGAGGAGCAGTTCTTC. Translated, it gives CASSLAYGITEEQFF.

This clonotype was picked up a small number of times. This chain uses TRBV7-6 with TRBJ1-1, with D unclear. The CDR3 is made up of 13 amino acids. Trimming took off 5 bases at V and 4 bases at J, with 11 bases between the two ends. Germline V gene data show CDR1 as SGHVS and CDR2 as FNYEAQ. CDR3 sequence reads: CASSQVVGTEAFF. CDR3 bases: TGTGCCAGCAGCCAGGTCGTTGGCACTGAAGCTTTCTTT.

The chain combines TRBV7-6 with TRBJ2-5; 14 nucleotides line up with TRBD2. Trimming removed 1 base from V and 3 bases from J; junction bases left unmatched: 7. In germline, CDR1 is SGHVS, CDR2 FNYEAQ. This CDR3 region has 18 residues. The CDR3 DNA is TGTGCCAGCAGCTTAGGACTAGCGGGGGGGCCGGTGGAAGAGACCCAGTACTTC. Protein: CASSLGLAGGPVEETQYF.

This clonotype was seen many times. The V and J genes are TRBV7-2 and TRBJ2-1; 10 bases align to TRBD1. There are 18 residues in the CDR3. CDR1 and CDR2 from the germline V gene are SGHTA and FQGNSA. Germline trimming cut 1 base from V and 2 bases from J; bases unmatched to any gene: 8. CDR3 residues: CASSLVGVDRGTYNEQFF. The CDR3 region has the DNA TGTGCCAGCAGCTTAGTAGGGGTGGACAGGGGGACCTACAATGAGCAGTTCTTC.

The V call is TRBV11-3, the J call TRBJ2-5; 8 bases are a match to TRBD2. The trim removed 5 bases at V and 1 base at J, leaving 9 bases unmatched. The CDR3 runs to 16 residues. The germline CDR1 and CDR2 sequences are SGHNT and YENEEA. The CDR3 DNA reads as TGTGCCAGCAGCACGACGTGGGCGGGGGGCCAAGAGACCCAGTACTTC. Translation gives CASSTTWAGGQETQYF.

This clonotype was observed a handful of times. The V call is TRBV12-3 or TRBV12-4, the J call TRBJ2-1; the D call may be TRBD1 or TRBD2 (7 bases each). This CDR3 spans 14 amino acids. Trimming cost V 6 bases and J 8 bases, with 17 bases left between them. The CDR3 sequence is CASRWEGARDEQFF. DNA for the CDR3: TGTGCCAGCAGGTGGGAGGGGGCGCGGGATGAGCAGTTCTTC.